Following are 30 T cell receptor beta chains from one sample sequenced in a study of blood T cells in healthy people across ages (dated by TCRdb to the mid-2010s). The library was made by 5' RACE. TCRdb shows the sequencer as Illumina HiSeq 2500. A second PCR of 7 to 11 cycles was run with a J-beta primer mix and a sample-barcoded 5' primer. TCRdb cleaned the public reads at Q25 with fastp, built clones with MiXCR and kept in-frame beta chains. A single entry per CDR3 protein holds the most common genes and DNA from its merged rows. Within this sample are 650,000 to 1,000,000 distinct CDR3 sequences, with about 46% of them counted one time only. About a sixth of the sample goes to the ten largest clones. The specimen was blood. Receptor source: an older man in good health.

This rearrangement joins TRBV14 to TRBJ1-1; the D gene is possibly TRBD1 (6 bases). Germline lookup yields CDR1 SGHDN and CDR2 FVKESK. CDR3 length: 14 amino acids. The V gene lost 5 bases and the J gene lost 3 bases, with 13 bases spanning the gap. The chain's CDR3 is CASSLTTGYTEAFF. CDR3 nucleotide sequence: TGTGCCAGCAGCTTGACTACAGGGTACACTGAAGCTTTCTTT. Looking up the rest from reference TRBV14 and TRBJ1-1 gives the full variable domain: EAGVTQFPSHSVIEKGQTVTLRCDPISGHDNLYWYRRVMGKEIKFLLHFVKESKQDESGMPNNRFLAERTGGTYSTLKVQPAELEDSGVYFCASSLTTGYTEAFFGQGTRLTVV.

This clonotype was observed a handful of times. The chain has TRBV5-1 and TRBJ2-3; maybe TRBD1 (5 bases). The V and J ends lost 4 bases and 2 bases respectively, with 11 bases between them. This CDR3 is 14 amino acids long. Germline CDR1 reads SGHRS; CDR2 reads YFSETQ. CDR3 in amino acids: CASSVGPSTDTQYF. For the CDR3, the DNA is TGCGCCAGCAGCGTGGGGCCTTCCACAGATACGCAGTATTTT.

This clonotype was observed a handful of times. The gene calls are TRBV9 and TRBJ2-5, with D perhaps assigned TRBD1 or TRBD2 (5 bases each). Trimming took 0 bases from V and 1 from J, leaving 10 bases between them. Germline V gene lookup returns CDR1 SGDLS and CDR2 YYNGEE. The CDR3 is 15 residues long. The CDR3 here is CASSVAGTSQETQYF. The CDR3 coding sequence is TGTGCCAGCAGCGTAGCTGGGACGAGCCAAGAGACCCAGTACTTC. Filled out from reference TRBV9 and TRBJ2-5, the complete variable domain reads DSGVTQTPKHLITATGQRVTLRCSPRSGDLSVYWYQQSLDQGLQFLIQYYNGEERAKGNILERFSAQQFPDLHSELNLSSLELGDSALYFCASSVAGTSQETQYFGPGTRLLVL.

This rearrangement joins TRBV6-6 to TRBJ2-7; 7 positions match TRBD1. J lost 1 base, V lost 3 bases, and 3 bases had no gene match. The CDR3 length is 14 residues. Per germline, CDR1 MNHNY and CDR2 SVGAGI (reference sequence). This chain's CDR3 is CASSYEDRSYEQYF. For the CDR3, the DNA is TGTGCCAGCAGTTATGAGGACAGGTCCTACGAGCAGTACTTC.

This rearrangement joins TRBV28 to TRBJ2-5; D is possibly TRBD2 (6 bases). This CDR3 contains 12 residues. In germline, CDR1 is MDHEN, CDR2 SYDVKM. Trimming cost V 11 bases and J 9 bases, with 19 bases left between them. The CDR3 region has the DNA TGTGCCGTACCCGGGGCGGGGAAAGCCCAGTACTTC. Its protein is CAVPGAGKAQYF.

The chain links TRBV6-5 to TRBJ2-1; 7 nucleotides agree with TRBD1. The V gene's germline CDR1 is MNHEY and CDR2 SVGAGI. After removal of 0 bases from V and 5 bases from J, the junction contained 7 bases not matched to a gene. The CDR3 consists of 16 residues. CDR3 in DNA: TGTGCCAGCAGTTACTCTGTTTTCACAGGGGACAATGAGCAGTTCTTC. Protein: CASSYSVFTGDNEQFF.

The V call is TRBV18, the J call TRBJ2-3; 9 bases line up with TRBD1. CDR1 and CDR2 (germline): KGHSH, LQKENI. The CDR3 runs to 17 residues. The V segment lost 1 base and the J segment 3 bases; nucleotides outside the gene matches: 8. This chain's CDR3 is CASSPLSGTGLTDTQYF. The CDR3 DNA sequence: TGTGCCAGCTCACCACTCTCCGGGACAGGGCTAACAGATACGCAGTATTTT. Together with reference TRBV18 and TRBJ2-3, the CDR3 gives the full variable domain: NAGVMQNPRHLVRRRGQEARLRCSPMKGHSHVYWYRQLPEEGLKFMVYLQKENIIDESGMPKERFSAEFPKEGPSILRIQQVVRGDSAAYFCASSPLSGTGLTDTQYFGPGTRLTVL.

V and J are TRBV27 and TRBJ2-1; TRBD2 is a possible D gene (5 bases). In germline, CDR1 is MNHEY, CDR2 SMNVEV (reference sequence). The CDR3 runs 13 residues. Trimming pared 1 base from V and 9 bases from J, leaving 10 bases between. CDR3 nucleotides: TGTGCCAGCAGTTTATATCCTAGCAGTGAGCAGTTCTTC. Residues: CASSLYPSSEQFF.

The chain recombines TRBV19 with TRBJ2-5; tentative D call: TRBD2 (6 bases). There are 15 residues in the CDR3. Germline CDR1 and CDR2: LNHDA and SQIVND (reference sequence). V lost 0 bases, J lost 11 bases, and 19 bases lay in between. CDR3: CASSIDPGDSREQYF. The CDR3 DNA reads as TGTGCCAGTAGTATAGATCCTGGGGACTCCCGAGAGCAGTACTTC. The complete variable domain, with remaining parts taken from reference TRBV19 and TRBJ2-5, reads DGGITQSPKYLFRKEGQNVTLSCEQNLNHDAMYWYRQDPGQGLRLIYYSQIVNDFQKGDIAEGYSVSREKKESFPLTVTSAQKNPTAFYLCASSIDPGDSREQYFGPGTRLLVL.

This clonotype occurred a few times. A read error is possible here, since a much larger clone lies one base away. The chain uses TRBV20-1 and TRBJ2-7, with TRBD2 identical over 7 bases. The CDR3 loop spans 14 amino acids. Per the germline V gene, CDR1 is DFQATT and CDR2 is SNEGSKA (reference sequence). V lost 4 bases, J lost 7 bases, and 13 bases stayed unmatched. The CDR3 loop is CSATDEGGNNEQYF. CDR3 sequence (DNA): TGCAGTGCTACCGATGAGGGAGGGAACAATGAGCAGTACTTC.

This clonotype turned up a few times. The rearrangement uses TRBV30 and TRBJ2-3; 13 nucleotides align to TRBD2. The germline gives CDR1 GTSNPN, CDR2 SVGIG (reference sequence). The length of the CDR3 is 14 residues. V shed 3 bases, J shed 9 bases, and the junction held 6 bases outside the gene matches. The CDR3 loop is CAWRTGTSGKTQYF. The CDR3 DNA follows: TGTGCCTGGAGGACCGGGACTAGCGGGAAAACGCAGTATTTT. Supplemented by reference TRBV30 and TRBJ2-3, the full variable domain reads SQTIHQWPATLVQPVGSPLSLECTVEGTSNPNLYWYRQAAGRGLQLLFYSVGIGQISSEVPQNLSASRPQDRQFILSSKKLLLSDSGFYLCAWRTGTSGKTQYFGPGTRLTVL.

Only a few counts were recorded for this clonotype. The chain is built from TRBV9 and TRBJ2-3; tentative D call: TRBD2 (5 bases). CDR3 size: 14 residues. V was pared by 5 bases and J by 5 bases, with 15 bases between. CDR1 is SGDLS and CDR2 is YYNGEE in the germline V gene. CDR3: CASSSEPRGDTQYF. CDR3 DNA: TGTGCCAGCAGTTCCGAACCCCGGGGAGATACGCAGTATTTT.

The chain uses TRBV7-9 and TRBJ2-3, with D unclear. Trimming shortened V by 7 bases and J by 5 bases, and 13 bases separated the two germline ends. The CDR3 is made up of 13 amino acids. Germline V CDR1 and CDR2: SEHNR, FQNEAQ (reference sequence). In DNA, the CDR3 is TGTGCCAGCACGAGTGGGGTGGTAGATACGCAGTATTTT. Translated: CASTSGVVDTQYF.

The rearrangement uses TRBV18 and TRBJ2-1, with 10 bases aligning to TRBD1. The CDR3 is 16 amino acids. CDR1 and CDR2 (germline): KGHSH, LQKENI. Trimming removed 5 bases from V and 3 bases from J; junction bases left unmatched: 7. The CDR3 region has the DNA TGTGCCAGCTCATCTGGACAGGGGGGTTTCTACAATGAGCAGTTCTTC. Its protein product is CASSSGQGGFYNEQFF.

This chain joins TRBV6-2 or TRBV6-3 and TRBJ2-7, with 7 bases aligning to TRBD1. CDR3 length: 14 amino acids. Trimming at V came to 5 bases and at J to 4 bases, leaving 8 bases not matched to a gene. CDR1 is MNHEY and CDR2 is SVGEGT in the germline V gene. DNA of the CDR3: TGTGCCAGCAGTCCCCTGAGGGGGCCATACGAGCAGTACTTC. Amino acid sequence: CASSPLRGPYEQYF.

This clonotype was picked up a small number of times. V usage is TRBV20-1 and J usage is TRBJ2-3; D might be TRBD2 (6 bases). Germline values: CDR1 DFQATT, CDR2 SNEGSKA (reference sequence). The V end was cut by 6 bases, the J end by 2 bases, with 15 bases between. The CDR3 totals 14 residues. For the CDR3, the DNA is TGCAGTGCCCCTAGCGCCACCTTCACAGATACGCAGTATTTT. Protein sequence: CSAPSATFTDTQYF.

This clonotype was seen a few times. The CDR3 DNA reads as TGTGCCAGCAGGGGGACTAGCGGGAGCCATGAGCAGTTCTTC. Its translation: CASRGTSGSHEQFF. This chain connects TRBV28 to TRBJ2-1; TRBD2 aligns across 14 bases. The V segment lost 6 bases and the J segment 8 bases; nucleotides outside the gene matches: 3. The germline gives CDR1 MDHEN, CDR2 SYDVKM. The CDR3 is 14 residues long.

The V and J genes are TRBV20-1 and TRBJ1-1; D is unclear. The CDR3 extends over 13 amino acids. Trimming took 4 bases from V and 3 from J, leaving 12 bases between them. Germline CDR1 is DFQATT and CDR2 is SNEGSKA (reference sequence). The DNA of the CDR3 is TGCAGTGCTACCCCCACGGTAGACACTGAAGCTTTCTTT. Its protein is CSATPTVDTEAFF.

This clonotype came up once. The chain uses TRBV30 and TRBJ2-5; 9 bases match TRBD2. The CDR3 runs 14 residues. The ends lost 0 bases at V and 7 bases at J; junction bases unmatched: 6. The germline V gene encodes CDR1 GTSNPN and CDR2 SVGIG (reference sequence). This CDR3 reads CAWSVEASGTTQYF. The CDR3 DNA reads TGTGCCTGGAGTGTAGAGGCTAGCGGGACGACCCAGTACTTC.

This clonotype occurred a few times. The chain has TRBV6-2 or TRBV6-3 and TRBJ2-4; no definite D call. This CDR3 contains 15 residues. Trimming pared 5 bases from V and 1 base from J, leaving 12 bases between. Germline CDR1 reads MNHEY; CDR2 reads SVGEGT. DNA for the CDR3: TGTGCCAGCAGTCGGCAGTACGGGGCCAAAAACATTCAGTACTTC. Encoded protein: CASSRQYGAKNIQYF.

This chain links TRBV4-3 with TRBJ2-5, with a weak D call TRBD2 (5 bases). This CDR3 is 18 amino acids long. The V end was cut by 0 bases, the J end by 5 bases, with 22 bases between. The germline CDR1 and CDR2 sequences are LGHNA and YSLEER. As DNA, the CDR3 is TGCGCCAGCAGCCAAGATTACCTAGTGGATGGTACGGGGGAGACCCAGTACTTC. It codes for CASSQDYLVDGTGETQYF.

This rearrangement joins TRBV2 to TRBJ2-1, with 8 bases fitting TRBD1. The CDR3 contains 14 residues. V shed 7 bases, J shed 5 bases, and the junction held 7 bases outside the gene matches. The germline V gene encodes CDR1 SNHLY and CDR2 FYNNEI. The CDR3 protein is CASTRGQGNNEQFF. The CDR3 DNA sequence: TGTGCCAGCACCCGAGGACAGGGAAACAATGAGCAGTTCTTC. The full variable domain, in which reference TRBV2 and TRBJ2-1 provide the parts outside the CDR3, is EPEVTQTPSHQVTQMGQEVILRCVPISNHLYFYWYRQILGQKVEFLVSFYNNEISEKSEIFDDQFSVERPDGSNFTLKIRSTKLEDSAMYFCASTRGQGNNEQFFGPGTRLTVL.

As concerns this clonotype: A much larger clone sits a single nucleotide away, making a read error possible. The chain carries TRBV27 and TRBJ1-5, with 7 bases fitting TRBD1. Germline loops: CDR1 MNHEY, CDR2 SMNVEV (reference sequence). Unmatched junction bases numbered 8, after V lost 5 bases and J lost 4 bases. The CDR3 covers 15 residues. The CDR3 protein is CASSQGAGGNQPQHF. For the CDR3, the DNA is TGTGCCAGCAGTCAAGGGGCAGGGGGGAATCAGCCCCAGCATTTT.

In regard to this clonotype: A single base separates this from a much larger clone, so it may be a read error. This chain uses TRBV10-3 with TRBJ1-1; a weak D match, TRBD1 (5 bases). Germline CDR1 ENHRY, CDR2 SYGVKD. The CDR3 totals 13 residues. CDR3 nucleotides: TGTGCCATCGGTGAGACAGTGGGCACTGAAGCTTTCTTT. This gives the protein CAIGETVGTEAFF.

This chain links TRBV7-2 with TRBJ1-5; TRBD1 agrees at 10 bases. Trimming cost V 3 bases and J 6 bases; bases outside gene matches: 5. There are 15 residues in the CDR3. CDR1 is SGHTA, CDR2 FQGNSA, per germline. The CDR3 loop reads CASSLGQGWGQPQHF. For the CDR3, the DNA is TGTGCCAGCAGCTTGGGACAGGGGTGGGGTCAGCCCCAGCATTTT.

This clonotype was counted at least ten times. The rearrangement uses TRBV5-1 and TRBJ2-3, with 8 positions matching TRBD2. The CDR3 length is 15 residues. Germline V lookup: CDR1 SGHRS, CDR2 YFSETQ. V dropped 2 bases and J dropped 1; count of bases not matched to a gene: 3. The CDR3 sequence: CASSFSSGGTDTQYF. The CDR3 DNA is TGCGCCAGCAGCTTTAGTAGCGGGGGCACAGATACGCAGTATTTT.

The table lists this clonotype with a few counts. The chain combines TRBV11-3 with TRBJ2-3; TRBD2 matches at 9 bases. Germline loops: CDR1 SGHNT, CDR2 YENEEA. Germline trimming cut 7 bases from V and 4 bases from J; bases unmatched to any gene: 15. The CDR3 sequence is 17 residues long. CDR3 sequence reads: CASTDGAGGFPSDTQYF. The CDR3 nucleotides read TGTGCCAGCACCGACGGTGCGGGAGGGTTCCCCTCAGATACGCAGTATTTT.

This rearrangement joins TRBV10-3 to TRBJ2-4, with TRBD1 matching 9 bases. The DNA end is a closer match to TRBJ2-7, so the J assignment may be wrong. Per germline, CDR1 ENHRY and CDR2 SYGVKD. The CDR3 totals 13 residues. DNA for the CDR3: TGTGCCACAGGCGGGACAGGGACCTACGAGCAGTACTTC. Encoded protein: CATGGTGTYEQYF.

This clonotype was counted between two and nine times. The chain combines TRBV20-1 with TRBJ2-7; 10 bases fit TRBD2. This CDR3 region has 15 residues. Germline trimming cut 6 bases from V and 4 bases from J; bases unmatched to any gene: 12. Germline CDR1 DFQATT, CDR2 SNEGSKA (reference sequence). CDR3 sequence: CSALSGEREGYEQYF. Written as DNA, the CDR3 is TGCAGTGCCCTATCGGGGGAGCGGGAGGGGTACGAGCAGTACTTC.

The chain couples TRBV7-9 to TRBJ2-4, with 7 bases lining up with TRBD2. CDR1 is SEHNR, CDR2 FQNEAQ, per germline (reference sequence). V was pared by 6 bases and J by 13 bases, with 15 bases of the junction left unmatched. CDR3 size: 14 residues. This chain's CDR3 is CASSSASGGNEQYF. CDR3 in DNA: TGTGCCAGCAGTAGCGCTAGCGGCGGCAATGAGCAGTACTTC.